The 17 T cell receptor beta chains given below trace back to one sample, sequenced in a study of blood T cells in healthy people across ages (dated by TCRdb to 2014 to 2015). Preparation of the library involved 5' RACE. The sequencer listed for this sample is Illumina HiSeq 2500. The second PCR ran for about 6 to 12 cycles and used a J-beta primer mix along with a sample-barcoded 5' primer. TCRdb itself trimmed the public reads at Q25 with fastp, ran MiXCR and retained productive beta chains. Rows matching on CDR3 protein sequence are summarized as one entry with the most common DNA and genes. This sample has fewer than 600,000 distinct CDR3 sequences in its table, and approximately 26% of those were observed once. Together, the top ten hold about 3.9% of the sample. This same sample was also part of a study on T cells of mothers and their children.

The sequenced sample was blood. The source of these receptors is a boy aged 2 to 10 in good health.

This clonotype was observed a single time. The chain is built from TRBV18 and TRBJ1-1; 8 positions agree with TRBD1. The CDR3 loop spans 14 amino acids. Trimming cost V 7 bases and J 8 bases; bases outside gene matches: 12. Germline-derived CDR1 and CDR2 are KGHSH and LQKENI. In nucleotides, the CDR3 is TGTGCCAGCTTGCCAAGCGGACAGGGAAACGAAGCTTTCTTT. It translates to CASLPSGQGNEAFF.

This clonotype was observed a handful of times. In this CDR3 the conserved last residue, phenylalanine or tryptophan, is missing, so a read error is likely. The DNA is omitted, as the CDR3 cannot be located on it reliably, and the CDR3 follows TCRdb's listing. The J gene is TRBJ1-2, the V gene TRBV29-1; the table's D call, TRBD1, has no DNA check behind it. The CDR3 comprises 12 residues, both ends counted. Germline loops: CDR1 SQVTM, CDR2 ANQGSEA. The CDR3 sequence is CSVEDQAGDDTL.

The chain joins TRBV10-3 to TRBJ1-3; maybe TRBD1 (5 bases). CDR1 is ENHRY and CDR2 is SYGVKD in the germline V gene. The length of the CDR3 is 14 residues. V was shortened by 0 bases and J by 4 bases, with 7 bases between the two germline ends. The CDR3 here is CAISESGAGNTIYF. The CDR3 coding sequence is TGTGCCATCAGTGAGTCCGGGGCAGGAAACACCATATATTTT.

V and J are TRBV12-5 and TRBJ1-1; unclear D gene. Germline V gives CDR1 LGHNT, CDR2 FRNRAP. The ends were cut back, 6 bases at V and 3 bases at J, with 8 bases in the middle. This CDR3 has 12 amino acids. CDR3 DNA: TGTGCTAGTGGAGGCGTTGACACTGAAGCTTTCTTT. Protein sequence: CASGGVDTEAFF. Combining the CDR3 with reference TRBV12-5 and TRBJ1-1 gives the whole variable domain DARVTQTPRHKVTEMGQEVTMRCQPILGHNTVFWYRQTMMQGLELLAYFRNRAPLDDSGMPKDRFSAEMPDATLATLKIQPSEPRDSAVYFCASGGVDTEAFFGQGTRLTVV.

The chain couples TRBV5-1 to TRBJ2-3, with 9 bases matching TRBD1. Germline loops: CDR1 SGHRS, CDR2 YFSETQ. The V segment lost 4 bases and the J segment 3 bases; nucleotides outside the gene matches: 6. The CDR3 length is 15 residues. Here the CDR3 DNA reads TGCGCCAGCAGCCCGGGACAGGGTGAAACAGATACGCAGTATTTT. Protein sequence: CASSPGQGETDTQYF.

CDR3 loop: CAWTGQGNEQFF. DNA of the CDR3: TGTGCCTGGACGGGGCAGGGGAATGAGCAGTTCTTC. The chain uses TRBV30 and TRBJ2-1; perhaps TRBD1 as D (6 bases). Germline V lookup: CDR1 GTSNPN, CDR2 SVGIG (reference sequence). V lost 4 bases, J lost 7 bases, and 11 bases lay in between. The CDR3 has 12 residues.

This clonotype has only a few counts. The rearrangement links TRBV4-3 to TRBJ2-5, with TRBD1 matching 9 bases. This CDR3 is 17 amino acids long. The germline V gene has CDR1 LGHNA and CDR2 YSLEER. V lost 0 bases and J lost 5; bases outside the gene matches: 10. CDR3 sequence reads: CASSQEWRTGVGETQYF. CDR3 coding DNA: TGCGCCAGCAGCCAAGAGTGGCGGACAGGGGTAGGGGAGACCCAGTACTTC.

This clonotype was seen more than once but under ten times. CDR3 amino acids: CASSPQGVGELFF. CDR3 nucleotides: TGTGCCAGCAGCCCCCAGGGTGTCGGGGAGCTGTTTTTT. J is TRBJ2-2 and V is TRBV7-3; a weak D match, TRBD1 (5 bases). This CDR3 comprises 13 residues. CDR1 and CDR2 (germline): SGHTA, FQGTGA. Trimming shortened V by 5 bases and J by 7 bases, and 11 bases separated the two germline ends.

This clonotype was found a few times. DNA of the CDR3: TGCAGTGCCACCGGGACTAGCGGGAGGTCAGAGACCCAGTACTTC. Translating it yields CSATGTSGRSETQYF. The chain carries TRBV20-1 and TRBJ2-5; 15 bases line up with TRBD2. Germline V CDR1 and CDR2: DFQATT, SNEGSKA (reference sequence). After removal of 6 bases from V and 4 bases from J, the junction contained 6 bases not matched to a gene. The CDR3 covers 15 residues.

This clonotype was detected a few times. CDR3 in amino acids: CASSQGAYEQYF. In nucleotides, the CDR3 is TGTGCCAGCAGCCAGGGGGCCTACGAGCAGTACTTC. The rearrangement links TRBV3-1 to TRBJ2-7, with D possibly called TRBD1 or TRBD2 (5 bases each). Germline CDR1 is LGHDT and CDR2 is YNNKEL (reference sequence). The CDR3 consists of 12 residues. Between the trimmed V and J ends, which lost 3 bases and 2 bases, there was a span of 5 bases.

This clonotype was detected only a few times. The rearrangement uses TRBV6-2 or TRBV6-3 and TRBJ2-2; TRBD2 agrees at 8 bases. Germline loops: CDR1 MNHEY, CDR2 SVGEGT. This CDR3 is built from 16 residues. J gave up 4 bases and V 6 bases, and 10 bases lay outside the gene matches. The CDR3 DNA follows: TGTGCCAGCAGACACCCAGCGGGAGAGGGCACCGGGGAGCTGTTTTTT. It encodes CASRHPAGEGTGELFF.

The chain carries TRBV11-2 and TRBJ2-5, with D possibly matching TRBD2 (6 bases). The length of the CDR3 is 16 residues. The V gene lost 5 bases and the J gene lost 4 bases, with 20 bases spanning the gap. Germline V lookup: CDR1 SGHAT, CDR2 FQNNGV. This chain's CDR3 is CASSQPGRRAGETQYF. The CDR3 DNA sequence: TGTGCCAGCAGCCAACCAGGTCGGAGGGCCGGAGAGACCCAGTACTTC.

This chain connects TRBV4-3 to TRBJ2-1; D remains ambiguous. V lost 0 bases to trimming and J lost 9 bases, with 6 bases between them. CDR3 length equals 12 residues. Germline-derived CDR1 and CDR2 are LGHNA and YSLEER. The CDR3 reads CASSQDWSEQFF. DNA for the CDR3: TGCGCCAGCAGCCAAGATTGGAGTGAGCAGTTCTTC.

This clonotype was counted once. At one end the junction does not follow the germline gene, possibly because of a read error. The chain carries TRBV2 and TRBJ1-6; D remains ambiguous. The CDR3 loop spans 15 amino acids. Germline V gene data show CDR1 as SNHLY and CDR2 as FYNNEI. CDR3 amino acids: CANSDQGRRNSPLHF. As DNA, the CDR3 is TGTGCCAACAGTGATCAAGGACGCAGAAATTCACCCCTCCACTTT.

The chain employs TRBV7-9 and TRBJ2-6; TRBD1 is a possible D gene (6 bases). The CDR3 loop spans 16 amino acids. V lost 6 bases, J lost 7 bases, and 19 bases lay in between. From germline, CDR1 is SEHNR and CDR2 FQNEAQ (reference sequence). CDR3 loop: CASSPITGQRANVLTF. CDR3 bases: TGTGCCAGCAGTCCAATTACAGGGCAGAGAGCCAACGTCCTGACTTTC.

V gene TRBV5-1 combines with J gene TRBJ2-4; either TRBD1 or TRBD2 may supply D (5 bases each). Looked up from germline, CDR1 is SGHRS and CDR2 is YFSETQ. The CDR3 is 15 amino acids. V was shortened by 0 bases and J by 8 bases, with 15 bases between the two germline ends. CDR3 loop: CASSLAFLRDDIQYF. In DNA form, the CDR3 reads TGCGCCAGCAGCTTGGCTTTCTTGAGGGACGACATTCAGTACTTC. The whole variable domain, remainder taken from reference TRBV5-1 and TRBJ2-4, is KAGVTQTPRYLIKTRGQQVTLSCSPISGHRSVSWYQQTPGQGLQFLFEYFSETQRNKGNFPGRFSGRQFSNSRSEMNVSTLELGDSALYLCASSLAFLRDDIQYFGAGTRLSVL.

The chain combines TRBV6-5 with TRBJ1-1, with D perhaps matching TRBD1 (6 bases). CDR3 length: 16 amino acids. The germline V gene has CDR1 MNHEY and CDR2 SVGAGI. Trimming stripped 0 bases from V and 0 bases from J, with 11 bases between. The chain's CDR3 is CASSYSRTDLNTEAFF. CDR3 sequence (DNA): TGTGCCAGCAGTTACTCGAGGACAGACTTGAACACTGAAGCTTTCTTT.